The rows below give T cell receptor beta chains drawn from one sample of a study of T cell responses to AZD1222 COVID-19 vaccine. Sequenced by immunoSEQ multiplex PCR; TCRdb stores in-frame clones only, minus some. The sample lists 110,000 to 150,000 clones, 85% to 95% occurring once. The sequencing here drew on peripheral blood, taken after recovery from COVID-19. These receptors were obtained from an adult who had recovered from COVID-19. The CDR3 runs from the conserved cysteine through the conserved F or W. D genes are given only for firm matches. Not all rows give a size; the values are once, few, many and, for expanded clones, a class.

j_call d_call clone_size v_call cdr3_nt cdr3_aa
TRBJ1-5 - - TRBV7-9 TGTGCCAGCAGCAGCGAGGTCCAGCCCCAGCATTTT CASSSEVQPQHF
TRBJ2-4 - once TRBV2 TGTGCCAGCGGAAGGGGTTCCTCCAAAAACATTCAGTACTTC CASGRGSSKNIQYF
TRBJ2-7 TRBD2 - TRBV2 TGTGCCAGCAGTCGGATGACTAGCAGCGGCCACGAGCAGTACTTC CASSRMTSSGHEQYF
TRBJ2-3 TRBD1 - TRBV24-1 TGTGCCACCAGTGATTTAGGGACAGCACCTTTTTTCGGAGATACGCAGTATTTT CATSDLGTAPFFGDTQYF
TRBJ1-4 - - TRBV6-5 TGTGCCAGCAGCCCCTCGGGGGGCGAAAAACTGTTTTTT CASSPSGGEKLFF
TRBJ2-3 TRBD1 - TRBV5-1 TGCGCCAGCAGCGGACAGGGGGATTCAGATACGCAGTATTTT CASSGQGDSDTQYF
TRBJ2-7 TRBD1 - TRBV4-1 TGCGCCAGCAGCCACTCCGGGACAGGTCCCTACGAGCAGTACTTC CASSHSGTGPYEQYF
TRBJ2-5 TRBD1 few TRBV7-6 TGTGCCAGCAGCTTGGGCCAGGGGGCGCAGCGAGAGACCCAGTACTTC CASSLGQGAQRETQYF
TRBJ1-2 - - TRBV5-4 TGTGCCAGCAGCCCCCCCCACTCGACTAACTATGGCTACACCTTC CASSPPHSTNYGYTF
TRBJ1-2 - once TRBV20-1 TGCAGTGCTAGTCTCGAGGGAGTAAACTATGGCTACACCTTC CSASLEGVNYGYTF
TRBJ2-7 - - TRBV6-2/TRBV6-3 TGTGCCAGCAGTTACTCGAGGACCTACGAGCAGTACTTC CASSYSRTYEQYF
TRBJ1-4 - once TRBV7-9 TGTGCCAGCAGCCTTAGTGAAAAACTGTTTTTT CASSLSEKLFF
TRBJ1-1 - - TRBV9 TGTGCCAGCAGCGTAGAGTGGGGGGCCGCTGAAGCTTTCTTT CASSVEWGAAEAFF
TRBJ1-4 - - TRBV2 TGTGCCAGCAGTGTTCAGCAGGGAACTAATGAAAAACTGTTTTTT CASSVQQGTNEKLFF
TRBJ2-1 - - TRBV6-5 TGTGCCAGCAGTTCGCCCAATGAGCAGTTCTTC CASSSPNEQFF
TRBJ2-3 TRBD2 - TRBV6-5 TGTGCCAGCGGGGGGGAGGTGACAGATACGCAGTATTTT CASGGEVTDTQYF
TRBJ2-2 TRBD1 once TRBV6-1 TGTGCCAGCAGTGAGACAGGGGCGAACACCGGGGAGCTGTTTTTT CASSETGANTGELFF
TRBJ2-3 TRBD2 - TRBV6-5 TGTGCCAGCAGTCAGCGGGAGGCCACAGATACGCAGTATTTT CASSQREATDTQYF
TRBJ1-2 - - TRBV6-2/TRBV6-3 TGTGCCAGCAGTTATCCGGAAGAGACCGATAACTATGGCTACACCTTC CASSYPEETDNYGYTF
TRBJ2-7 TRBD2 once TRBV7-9 TGTGCCAGCAGCTCCCTAGCGGGAGGGCCCGACGAGCAGTACTTC CASSSLAGGPDEQYF
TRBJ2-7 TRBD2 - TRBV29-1 TGCAGCGTTTCTAGCGGGGGGGCCTACGAGCAGTACTTC CSVSSGGAYEQYF
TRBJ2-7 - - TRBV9 TGTGCCAGCAGCGTAGTGGCTCAGGGGTACCCCTACGAGCAGTACTTC CASSVVAQGYPYEQYF
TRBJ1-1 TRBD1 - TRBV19 TGTGCCAGTAGTTTGGGACAGGGGAGATTCACTGAAGCTTTCTTT CASSLGQGRFTEAFF
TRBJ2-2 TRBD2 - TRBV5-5 TGTGCCAGCAGCATAACTAGCGGGGTCGGTACCGGGGAGCTGTTTTTT CASSITSGVGTGELFF
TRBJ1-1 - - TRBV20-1 TGCAGTCCGAAGAACACTGAAGCTTTCTTT CSPKNTEAFF
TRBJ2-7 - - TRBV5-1 TGCGCCAGCAGCTTGGCCTTGGCCGACCCGACCTACGAGCAGTACTTC CASSLALADPTYEQYF
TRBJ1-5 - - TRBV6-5 TGTGCCAGCAGTAAGGATCCCCATAGCAATCAGCCCCAGCATTTT CASSKDPHSNQPQHF
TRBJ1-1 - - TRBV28 TGTGCCAGCACTCTTTCTCAACGAGGGACTGAAGCTTTCTTT CASTLSQRGTEAFF
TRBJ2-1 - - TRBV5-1 TGCGCCAGCAGCTTGGATCGACAGGTCTGGAATGAGCAGTTCTTC CASSLDRQVWNEQFF
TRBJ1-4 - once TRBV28 TGTGCCAGCAGTTTGGCTGACCCCCTTCGAAAACTGTTTTTT CASSLADPLRKLFF
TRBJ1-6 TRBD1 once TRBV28 TGTGCCAGCAGTTTGACCCACTGGGCAGGGGGCTATTATTCACCCCTCCACTTT CASSLTHWAGGYYSPLHF
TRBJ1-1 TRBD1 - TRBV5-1 TGCGCCAGCAGCTGGGAGACAGGGAAGACTGAAGCTTTCTTT CASSWETGKTEAFF
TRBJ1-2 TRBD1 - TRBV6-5 TGTGCCAGCCTTAGGACAGGGCAGAATGGCTACACCTTC CASLRTGQNGYTF
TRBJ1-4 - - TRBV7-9 TGTGCCAGCAGTTGGGCTGGGGCTAATGAAAAACTGTTTTTT CASSWAGANEKLFF
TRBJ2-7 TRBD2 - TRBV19 TGTGCCAGTACCCCCGCTAGCGGGAACTTCTACGAGCAGTACTTC CASTPASGNFYEQYF
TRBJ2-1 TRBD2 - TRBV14 TGTGCCAGCCAGCTTAGCGGGAGCCTGAGTGTGTCCTACAATGAGCAGTTCTTC CASQLSGSLSVSYNEQFF
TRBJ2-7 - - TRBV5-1 TGCGCCAGCAGCTTGGATGGGGAAGCGGCCTACGAGCAGTACTTC CASSLDGEAAYEQYF
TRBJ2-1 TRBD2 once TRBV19 TGTGCCAGTAGTACACGACTAGCGGGATCCTCCAATGAGCAGTTCTTC CASSTRLAGSSNEQFF
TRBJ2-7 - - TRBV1 TGCACCAGCAGCCGAGAAACCAAACTAGCTGGCGTACGCGAGCAGTACTTC CTSSRETKLAGVREQYF
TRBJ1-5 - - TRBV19 TGTGCCAGTAGTATAACGCAGATCGGCAATCAGCCCCAGCATTTT CASSITQIGNQPQHF
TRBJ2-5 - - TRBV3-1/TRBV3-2 TGTGCCAGCAGCCAAGATCGGCAGGAGGCCCAAGAGACCCAGTACTTC CASSQDRQEAQETQYF
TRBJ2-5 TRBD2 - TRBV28 TGTGCCAGCAGCGCTACTAGCGGGAGGGCCGCTGAGACCCAGTACTTC CASSATSGRAAETQYF
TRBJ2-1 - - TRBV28 TGTGCCAGCAGTTTAAGGGACTTACAATACAATGAGCAGTTCTTC CASSLRDLQYNEQFF
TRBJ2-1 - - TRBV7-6 TGTGCCAGCGGGGGACTGTACAATGAGCAGTTCTTC CASGGLYNEQFF
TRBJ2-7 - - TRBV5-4 TGTGCCAGCAGCTTGGCTGCAGGGTCTGGCGAGCAGTACTTC CASSLAAGSGEQYF